Sequencing of this T cell receptor beta chain was carried out in a study of T cell repertoires in aging, cancer and after chemotherapy. Study-wide background: Clear clonal overlap appeared across healthy donor samples taken over several months to years.

The template was genomic DNA from peripheral blood, not RNA. Rearranged V-D-J TRB sequences were amplified with a mixed TRB-A/B primer pool. MiXCR, run by TCRdb on the multiplex PCR reads, gives a single entry per CDR3 protein. The sample gives about 10,000 distinct CDR3 sequences, less than 30% of which show up once; over 1% is in the top ten. This clonotype is classed as medium-sized (0.01 to 0.1%). The CDR3 extends over 14 amino acids. Germline CDR1 is MNHEY and CDR2 is SVGAGI. Trimming took 6 bases from V and 2 from J, leaving 13 bases between them. The genes are TRBV6-5 and TRBJ1-2, with a weak D call TRBD1 (6 bases). Specimen: blood. The origin of this receptor is a human donor in good health. CDR3 residues: CASRGPDRNYGYTF. The CDR3, as DNA: TGTGCCAGCAGGGGCCCGGACAGAAACTATGGCTACACCTTC.